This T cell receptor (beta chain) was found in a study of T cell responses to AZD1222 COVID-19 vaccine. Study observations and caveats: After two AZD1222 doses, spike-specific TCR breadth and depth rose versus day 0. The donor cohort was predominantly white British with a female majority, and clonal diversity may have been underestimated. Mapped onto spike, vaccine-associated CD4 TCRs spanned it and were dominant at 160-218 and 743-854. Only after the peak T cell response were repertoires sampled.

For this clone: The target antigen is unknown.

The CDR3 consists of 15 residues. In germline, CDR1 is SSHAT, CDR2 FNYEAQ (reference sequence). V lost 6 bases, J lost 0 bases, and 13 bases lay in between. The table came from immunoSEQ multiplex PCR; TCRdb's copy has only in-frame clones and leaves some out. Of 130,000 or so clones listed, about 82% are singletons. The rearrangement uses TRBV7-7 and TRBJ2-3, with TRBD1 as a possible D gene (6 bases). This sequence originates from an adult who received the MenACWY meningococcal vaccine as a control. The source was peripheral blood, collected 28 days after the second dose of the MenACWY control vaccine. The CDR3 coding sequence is TGTGCCAGCAGTCAACAGGGTCTTAGCACAGATACGCAGTATTTT. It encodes CASSQQGLSTDTQYF.